These 30 T cell receptor beta chains were sequenced from one sample in a study of blood T cell repertoires in COVID-19 (dated by TCRdb to between 2020 and 2021). The library was built by means of the immunoSEQ multiplex PCR assay. In its TCRdb copy, this immuneACCESS table keeps in-frame sequences only and misses some clones. Where compared with another copy, unresolved V genes explain less than half of these, and the others have no known cause. Within this sample are hundreds of thousands of clones, with 80% to 85% of them counted one time only. Jointly, the top ten make up approximately 5% of the sample. The specimen sequenced was PBMCs or T cells enriched from blood (not recorded which). Receptors originate from a man aged 35 to 55 who had been exposed to COVID-19.

This clone was counted a single time. The chain combines TRBV5-4 with TRBJ2-5; TRBD1 agrees at 7 bases. Per the germline V gene, CDR1 is SGHNT and CDR2 is YYREEE (reference sequence). V was pared by 2 bases and J by 3 bases, with 1 base of the junction left unmatched. The CDR3 is 13 residues long. The CDR3 DNA reads as TGTGCCAGCAGCTTTGGGACAGAAGAGACCCAGTACTTC. It is translated as CASSFGTEETQYF. Drawing the rest from reference TRBV5-4 and TRBJ2-5, the complete variable domain is ETGVTQSPTHLIKTRGQQVTLRCSSQSGHNTVSWYQQALGQGPQFIFQYYREEENGRGNFPPRFSGLQFPNYSSELNVNALELDDSALYLCASSFGTEETQYFGPGTRLLVL.

This chain connects TRBV7-2 to TRBJ2-1; D gene ambiguous. Germline V gives CDR1 SGHTA, CDR2 FQGNSA. V was trimmed by 5 bases and J by 3 bases, leaving 11 bases between them. This CDR3 region has 14 residues. As DNA, the CDR3 is TGTGCCAGCAGCCCGATGACTTTCTACAATGAGCAGTTCTTC. Amino acid sequence: CASSPMTFYNEQFF.

The chain carries TRBV7-8 and TRBJ1-3; unclear D gene. V was pared by 1 base and J by 2 bases, with 9 bases between. The CDR3 is made up of 15 amino acids. The germline V gene has CDR1 SGHVS and CDR2 FQNEAQ. Here the CDR3 DNA reads TGTGCCAGCAGCTTAGTTTTGGCGGCTGGAAACACCATATATTTT. Its protein is CASSLVLAAGNTIYF.

This sequence joins TRBV6-5 and TRBJ2-1, with TRBD2 matching 10 bases. This CDR3 has 14 residues. Germline assignment: CDR1 MNHEY and CDR2 SVGAGI. The V gene end was trimmed by 8 bases and the J gene end by 4 bases; junction bases not matched to a gene: 5. The chain's CDR3 is CASGGLAVYNEQFF. The CDR3 coding sequence is TGTGCCAGCGGAGGACTAGCGGTTTACAATGAGCAGTTCTTC.

The chain recombines TRBV5-1 with TRBJ2-3; TRBD2 is a possible D gene (5 bases). There are 17 residues in the CDR3. The V end lost 0 bases, the J end lost 2 bases, and 16 bases lay between the germline ends. CDR1 and CDR2 (germline): SGHRS, YFSETQ. The CDR3 loop is CASSLAWRQTITDTQYF. The CDR3 region has the DNA TGCGCCAGCAGCTTGGCCTGGAGGCAGACCATCACAGATACGCAGTATTTT.

The V gene is TRBV24-1, the J gene TRBJ1-5, with 9 bases identical to TRBD1. The CDR3 has 14 amino acids. V shed 2 bases and J 13 bases; nucleotides not matched to a gene: 8. Per germline, CDR1 KGHDR and CDR2 SFDVKD. CDR3 DNA: TGTGCCACCAGTGATTCCCGACAGGGGGTACTTCAGCATTTT. This encodes CATSDSRQGVLQHF.

This clone was detected ten times or more. J is TRBJ1-1 and V is TRBV20-1; D possibly corresponds to TRBD1 (5 bases). There are 10 residues in the CDR3. Trimming cost V 6 bases and J 7 bases, with 9 bases left between them. Germline V CDR1 and CDR2: DFQATT, SNEGSKA (reference sequence). The DNA for the CDR3 is TGCAGTGCACGACAGAGTGAAGCTTTCTTT. This sequence encodes CSARQSEAFF.

This chain connects TRBV6-1 to TRBJ1-4; TRBD1 agrees at 9 bases. V was clipped by 3 bases and J by 8 bases; unmatched bases: 7. CDR1 is MNHNS, CDR2 SASEGT, per germline. The CDR3 length is 15 residues. The CDR3 sequence is CASSDTGGLGEKLFF. In nucleotides, the CDR3 is TGTGCCAGCAGTGATACAGGGGGCTTGGGGGAAAAACTGTTTTTT.

In nucleotides, the CDR3 is TGCGCTACCCGCCTCTCAGGGGTCGCAGATACGCAGTATTTT. Translation: CATRLSGVADTQYF. The chain carries TRBV5-1 and TRBJ2-3; TRBD1 might be the D (6 bases). Germline CDR1 SGHRS, CDR2 YFSETQ. The CDR3 consists of 14 residues.

The count of this clone is one. V is TRBV5-6 and J is TRBJ1-5, with 7 bases lining up with TRBD1. Unmatched junction bases numbered 7, after V lost 4 bases and J lost 9 bases. The CDR3 covers 13 residues. The germline V gene encodes CDR1 SGHDT and CDR2 YYEEEE. CDR3 nucleotide sequence: TGTGCCAGCAGCATGGGACAGTCTCGGCCCCAGCATTTT. Translation: CASSMGQSRPQHF.

The chain has TRBV3-1 (or the pseudogene TRBV3-2) and TRBJ2-7; TRBD2 aligns across 8 bases. This CDR3 has 12 residues. V gave up 4 bases and J gave up 6 bases; unmatched junction bases: 2. Germline V gene sequence: CDR1 LGHDT, CDR2 YNNKEL (reference sequence). The CDR3, as DNA: TGTGCCAGCAGCCTTCGGGAGGGCGAGCAGTACTTC. It yields the protein CASSLREGEQYF.

The chain has TRBV5-1 and TRBJ2-7, with D tentatively TRBD1 (5 bases). CDR3 size: 15 residues. From germline, CDR1 is SGHRS and CDR2 YFSETQ. V lost 0 bases and J lost 4, with 14 bases in between. The DNA of the CDR3 is TGCGCCAGCAGCTTGGTCCAGGGTGGGTTTTACGAGCAGTACTTC. Amino acids: CASSLVQGGFYEQYF.

This chain connects TRBV7-9 to TRBJ2-2; D gene uncertain. This CDR3 comprises 14 residues. Germline CDR1 SEHNR, CDR2 FQNEAQ (reference sequence). V gave up 6 bases and J gave up 6 bases, with 14 bases separating them. The CDR3 reads CASSRWPEAGELFF. CDR3 DNA: TGTGCCAGCAGTAGATGGCCAGAGGCCGGGGAGCTGTTTTTT. The full variable domain, its missing parts supplied by reference TRBV7-9 and TRBJ2-2, is DTGVSQNPRHKITKRGQNVTFRCDPISEHNRLYWYRQTLGQGPEFLTYFQNEAQLEKSRLLSDRFSAERPKGSFSTLEIQRTEQGDSAMYLCASSRWPEAGELFFGEGSRLTVL.

The chain recombines TRBV5-1 with TRBJ1-2, with 10 bases fitting TRBD1. Germline lookup yields CDR1 SGHRS and CDR2 YFSETQ. After removal of 4 bases from V and 6 bases from J, the junction contained 12 bases not matched to a gene. The CDR3 runs to 16 residues. CDR3 residues: CASSANPGQGIDGYTF. CDR3 coding DNA: TGCGCCAGCAGCGCTAATCCGGGACAGGGGATTGATGGCTACACCTTC.

This clone was detected a few times. V usage is TRBV27 and J usage is TRBJ2-7; D call uncertain. The CDR3 is 13 residues long. Germline values: CDR1 MNHEY, CDR2 SMNVEV (reference sequence). The ends were cut back, 2 bases at V and 4 bases at J, with 9 bases in the middle. CDR3 in amino acids: CASSLQKKYEQYF. CDR3 sequence (DNA): TGTGCCAGCAGTTTACAGAAAAAATACGAGCAGTACTTC.

This clone was recorded a few times. Because the CDR3's place on the DNA is in doubt, the DNA is left out and the CDR3 is given as listed by TCRdb. The gene calls are TRBV21-1 and TRBJ2-7; no DNA check was done on the table's D call, TRBD1. TRBV21-1 is an annotated pseudogene. The CDR3 length is 16 residues, termini included. The chain's CDR3 is CASSKVWAGGTYEQYF.

V gene TRBV7-9 combines with J gene TRBJ2-1; D may be TRBD2 (6 bases). Germline loops: CDR1 SEHNR, CDR2 FQNEAQ (reference sequence). V was trimmed by 5 bases and J by 0 bases, leaving 11 bases between them. CDR3 size: 15 residues. This CDR3 is CASSGGSSSYNEQFF. The CDR3 DNA follows: TGTGCCAGCAGCGGGGGGTCGAGCTCCTACAATGAGCAGTTCTTC.

The gene calls are TRBV6-5 and TRBJ2-1, with D perhaps matching TRBD2 (6 bases). Trimming pared 6 bases from V and 2 bases from J, leaving 14 bases between. The CDR3 sequence is 15 residues long. Germline V lookup: CDR1 MNHEY, CDR2 SVGAGI. CDR3 nucleotides: TGTGCCAGCAGCCAATTAGCGGACACCTACAATGAGCAGTTCTTC. The encoded protein is CASSQLADTYNEQFF.

V usage is TRBV6-4 and J usage is TRBJ2-1, with TRBD1 matching over 7 bases. Germline V CDR1 and CDR2: MRHNA, SNTAGT. V was clipped by 4 bases and J by 6 bases; unmatched bases: 9. The CDR3 contains 15 residues. The CDR3 DNA sequence: TGTGCCAGCAGTGGAACGGGACAGAGCCCCAATGAGCAGTTCTTC. Translated: CASSGTGQSPNEQFF.

This clone was seen a few times. The chain has TRBV2 and TRBJ1-1; possible D gene TRBD1, 6 bases. The CDR3 is 13 residues long. The V and J ends lost 8 bases and 9 bases respectively, with 19 bases between them. The germline V gene has CDR1 SNHLY and CDR2 FYNNEI. This CDR3 is CASRKTHRDQAFF. The DNA for the CDR3 is TGTGCCAGCCGTAAGACCCACAGGGACCAAGCTTTCTTT. Based on the CDR3 plus reference TRBV2 and TRBJ1-1, the full variable domain is EPEVTQTPSHQVTQMGQEVILRCVPISNHLYFYWYRQILGQKVEFLVSFYNNEISEKSEIFDDQFSVERPDGSNFTLKIRSTKLEDSAMYFCASRKTHRDQAFFGQGTRLTVV.

DNA for the CDR3: TGTGCCAGCTCCCAGGGGGCTCAACACAATGAGCAGTTCTTC. As protein: CASSQGAQHNEQFF. The V and J genes are TRBV18 and TRBJ2-1; 8 nucleotides match TRBD1. With V trimmed by 6 bases and J by 5 bases, 6 bases remained unmatched. This CDR3 comprises 14 residues. CDR1 and CDR2 (germline): KGHSH, LQKENI.

J is TRBJ2-1 and V is TRBV5-1; D not certain. Trimming removed 0 bases at V and 5 bases at J, with 9 bases between. Germline lookup yields CDR1 SGHRS and CDR2 YFSETQ. The CDR3 contains 14 residues. The CDR3 DNA sequence: TGCGCCAGCAGCTTGGACAGCTGGAACAATGAGCAGTTCTTC. Translation: CASSLDSWNNEQFF.

This chain connects TRBV10-3 to TRBJ1-1, with D possibly TRBD1 on 6 matching bases. In germline, CDR1 is ENHRY, CDR2 SYGVKD. This CDR3 contains 13 residues. V gave up 5 bases and J gave up 2 bases, with 9 bases separating them. CDR3 residues: CAISTGINTEAFF. For the CDR3, the DNA is TGTGCCATCAGTACAGGGATAAACACTGAAGCTTTCTTT.

This chain joins TRBV12-3 or TRBV12-4 and TRBJ2-3; D unresolved. V lost 8 bases and J 2 bases, leaving 11 bases between the germline ends. This CDR3 is built from 13 residues. CDR3 amino acids: CASSAAFTDTQYF. The CDR3 DNA reads as TGTGCCAGCTCAGCAGCGTTCACAGATACGCAGTATTTT.

V usage is TRBV5-1 and J usage is TRBJ2-7; 9 bases line up with TRBD1. This CDR3 is built from 15 residues. Trimming took 4 bases from V and 3 from J; bases not matched to a gene: 8. The V gene's germline CDR1 is SGHRS and CDR2 YFSETQ. This CDR3 reads CASSRTGTGFYEQYF. The CDR3 DNA sequence: TGCGCCAGCAGCCGAACCGGGACAGGGTTCTACGAGCAGTACTTC.

A few counts support this clone. The V and J genes are TRBV10-1 and TRBJ2-1; 8 nucleotides align to TRBD1. This CDR3 has 15 amino acids. Germline loops: CDR1 WNHNN, CDR2 SYGVQD (reference sequence). V lost 2 bases, J lost 0 bases, and 0 bases stayed unmatched. For the CDR3, the DNA is TGCGCCAGCAGTGAGCAGGGGGCCTCCTACAATGAGCAGTTCTTC. It translates to CASSEQGASYNEQFF.

This rearrangement joins TRBV7-9 to TRBJ1-2, with 9 bases that match TRBD1. Losses at the gene ends were 2 bases for V and 7 bases for J; bases not matched to a gene: 5. The CDR3 is 14 residues long. The germline V gene has CDR1 SEHNR and CDR2 FQNEAQ (reference sequence). CDR3 residues: CASSLSQGAGGYTF. The DNA of the CDR3 is TGTGCCAGCAGCTTATCACAGGGGGCTGGTGGCTACACCTTC.

The chain uses TRBV29-1 and TRBJ1-1, with 7 bases that match TRBD1. CDR3 length: 14 amino acids. Per germline, CDR1 SQVTM and CDR2 ANQGSEA. With V trimmed by 7 bases and J by 1 base, 9 bases remained unmatched. The CDR3 DNA is TGCAGCGCAGGGGGATCGGTAAGGAACACTGAAGCTTTCTTT. Protein sequence: CSAGGSVRNTEAFF.

The genes are TRBV6-5 and TRBJ2-2, with D maybe TRBD1 (5 bases). The CDR3 totals 15 residues. Trimming left V 6 bases short and J 4 bases short, with 15 bases between. Per the germline V gene, CDR1 is MNHEY and CDR2 is SVGAGI. The CDR3 is CASRYPTASTGELFF. The CDR3 region has the DNA TGTGCCAGCAGGTACCCGACAGCGAGCACCGGGGAGCTGTTTTTT.

The rearrangement joins TRBV27 to TRBJ1-6; 8 bases are shared with TRBD1. Germline assignment: CDR1 MNHEY and CDR2 SMNVEV (reference sequence). J gave up 10 bases and V 5 bases, and 13 bases lay outside the gene matches. This CDR3 region has 16 residues. CDR3 DNA: TGTGCCAGCAGTCTACCCGGGACAGGTAGCCGGTCACCCCTCCACTTT. It encodes CASSLPGTGSRSPLHF.